This TCR beta chain was sequenced for a study of T cell clonality in common variable immunodeficiency. V was shortened by 0 bases and J by 5 bases, with 19 bases between the two germline ends. The germline V gene has CDR1 KGHSH and CDR2 LQKENI. This CDR3 contains 17 residues. To note about this clone: Its antigen is not known. The read stops 3 residues short of the end of the CDR3; the missing end is completed from the germline J gene.

Blood samples were heparinized, about 5 to 9 ml per donor. Clones were read by immunoSEQ multiplex PCR, and TCRdb kept only the in-frame ones, dropping some. The table lists tens of thousands of clones, with no singletons. Points from the study as a whole: CVID patient heterogeneity limited repertoire-clinical complication correlations. Fewer deletions and N-nucleotide insertions were reportedly seen in common variable immunodeficiency TCR beta sequences. Compared with controls, CVID subjects had fewer shared TCRbeta clones.

This receptor was taken from a human donor with common variable immunodeficiency. The chain couples TRBV18 to TRBJ2-5; possibly TRBD2 for D (5 bases). The sample was peripheral blood mononuclear cells. The chain's CDR3 is CASSPPMSKERGETQYF. The part of the CDR3 DNA that was read is TGTGCCAGCTCACCACCGATGTCGAAGGAAAGAGGGGAGACC. Supplemented by reference TRBV18 and TRBJ2-5, the full variable domain reads NAGVMQNPRHLVRRRGQEARLRCSPMKGHSHVYWYRQLPEEGLKFMVYLQKENIIDESGMPKERFSAEFPKEGPSILRIQQVVRGDSAAYFCASSPPMSKERGETQYFGPGTRLLVL.